These T cell receptor beta chains were read from a single sample in a study of T-cell reconstitution after alpha-beta-depleted transplantation in children. TCRdb re-called the PCR reads through MiXCR, storing one row per CDR3 protein. The data hold about 580,000 distinct CDR3 sequences, with more than 20% observed a single time. The sequencing used PBMCs, mostly from graft donor cells, collected 360 days after TCRalphabeta/CD19-depleted stem cell transplant. These TCRs come from a boy under two years old who had a stem cell transplant for acute myeloid leukemia, so the T cells may come from the graft donor. The CDR3 runs from the conserved cysteine through the conserved F or W. Fields, in order: J gene, clone size, V gene, D gene, CDR3 DNA, CDR3 protein. The D gene is left open where the match is weak. The size of a clone is reported for some rows only, either as once, few or many, or as a class for expanded clones.

>TRBJ2-5|many|TRBV15|-
TGTGCCACCAGCAGCAACCCCTGGAAGGCAGGGTTTGAACAAGAGACCCAGTACTTC
CATSSNPWKAGFEQETQYF
>TRBJ2-1|few|TRBV4-1|-
TGCGCCAGCAGCAACGGACCCTACAATGAGCAGTTCTTC
CASSNGPYNEQFF
>TRBJ2-1|-|TRBV7-3|TRBD2
TGTGCCAGCAGCTCGGGGGGTGCTGACAATGAGCAGTTCTTC
CASSSGGADNEQFF
>TRBJ2-5|-|TRBV3-1|TRBD2
TGTGCCAGCAGCCGCCCCTCTAGCGGGGGGGCGGAGACCCAGTACTTC
CASSRPSSGGAETQYF
>TRBJ2-7|-|TRBV4-3|TRBD1
TGCGCCAGCAGCCAACTTTATTGGACAGGGAACGAGCAGTACTTC
CASSQLYWTGNEQYF
>TRBJ1-2|-|TRBV12-3/TRBV12-4|-
TGTGCCAGCAGTTATGTCGTTAACTATGGCTACACCTTC
CASSYVVNYGYTF
>TRBJ1-3|once|TRBV20-1|TRBD1
TGCAGTGCTAGCGGGGACAGCGGCTCTGGAAACACCATATATTTT
CSASGDSGSGNTIYF
>TRBJ2-2|many|TRBV7-3|-
TGTGCCACCTCCTGGGCGGCGAACACCGGGGAGCTGTTTTTT
CATSWAANTGELFF
>TRBJ1-4|-|TRBV11-2|-
TGTGCCAGCAGCTCCCCGACGACGGCAACTAATGAAAAACTGTTTTTT
CASSSPTTATNEKLFF
>TRBJ1-2|few|TRBV10-3|TRBD1
TGTGCCACCATCAGGGCGACAGGGGCATATGGCTACACCTTC
CATIRATGAYGYTF
>TRBJ2-1|-|TRBV6-5|-
TGTGCCAGCAGTTTGACAGGGACTGACAATGAGCAGTTCTTC
CASSLTGTDNEQFF
>TRBJ2-7|once|TRBV6-1|-
TGTGCCAGAACCCGGGACGGAGTATACGAGCAGTACTTC
CARTRDGVYEQYF
>TRBJ2-6|-|TRBV4-3|-
TGCGCCAGCAGCCAAGAGGGGGTTGGTGGGGCCAACGTCCTGACTTTC
CASSQEGVGGANVLTF
>TRBJ2-3|-|TRBV7-9|-
TGTGCCAGCAGCTTGGGGGGCCTCGCAGATACGCAGTATTTT
CASSLGGLADTQYF
>TRBJ1-3|few|TRBV12-3/TRBV12-4|-
TGTGCCAGCAGGGACGAGGGGAACACCATATATTTT
CASRDEGNTIYF
>TRBJ2-3|-|TRBV28|TRBD2
TGTGCCAGCAGTTTTGGGAGGGTTCTTACAGATACGCAGTATTTT
CASSFGRVLTDTQYF
>TRBJ2-2|-|TRBV7-2|-
TGTGCCAGCAGCTTAAAGTGGGGGGAGCTGTTTTTT
CASSLKWGELFF
>TRBJ2-2|few|TRBV20-1|TRBD2
TGCAGTGCTCATACAACTAGCGGAGCTTCGAACATTAGGGCGCTGTTTTTT
CSAHTTSGASNIRALFF
>TRBJ2-5|-|TRBV28|-
TGTGCCAGCAGTTATGGGGCGGAAGAGACCCAGTACTTC
CASSYGAEETQYF
>TRBJ1-4|once|TRBV12-3/TRBV12-4|-
TGTGCCAGCAGTTTAGCGAGTTTACGTACAACTAATGAAAAACTGTTTTTT
CASSLASLRTTNEKLFF
>TRBJ1-5|many|TRBV18|TRBD1
TGTGCCAGCTCACTCGGACAGGGGATCCATCAGCCCCAGCATTTT
CASSLGQGIHQPQHF
>TRBJ1-2|-|TRBV6-2/TRBV6-3|-
TGTGCCAGCAGTTATAGAACAGTCTATGGCTACACCTTC
CASSYRTVYGYTF
>TRBJ2-1|-|TRBV5-6|-
TGTGCCAGCAGCTATCCTGGGGAGCGTGAGCAGTTCTTC
CASSYPGEREQFF
>TRBJ1-5|many|TRBV12-3/TRBV12-4|TRBD1
TGTGCCAGCAGTCGACAGGGGGCCCTTAGCAATCAGCCCCAGCATTTT
CASSRQGALSNQPQHF
>TRBJ2-3|few|TRBV20-1|-
TGCAGTGCTAGAGATCAGGGCCGGGGCAGTCAGGATACGCAGTATTTT
CSARDQGRGSQDTQYF
>TRBJ2-2|few|TRBV18|-
TGTGCCAGCTCACCACCGTCTCAGGCCACCGGGGAGCTGTTTTTT
CASSPPSQATGELFF